Sequencing of this T cell receptor beta chain was carried out in a study of blood T cells in healthy people across ages. The authors ran a second PCR of about 6 to 11 cycles using a sample-barcoded 5' primer and a J-beta primer mix. MiXCR, applied by TCRdb to the 5' RACE reads, yields one record per CDR3 protein. Here the sample spans about 1.4 million distinct CDR3 sequences, 59% being singletons. Trimming took off 0 bases at V and 8 bases at J, with 19 bases between the two ends. Germline V gives CDR1 LGHNA, CDR2 YNFKEQ. The CDR3 runs 16 residues. The TCR originated in a man younger than 35 in good health. The sequencing input was blood. The chain is built from TRBV4-2 and TRBJ1-2; D is unclear. The CDR3 nucleotides are TGTGCCAGCAGCCAAGATATGGTTAAGGTCCTATCGGGCTACACCTTC. It is translated as CASSQDMVKVLSGYTF.